The present TCR beta chain was sequenced within a study of chemoradiotherapy in HPV16-positive cancers. On the study more broadly: Functional T-cell assays on two HPV16-positive patients' cells defined candidate HPV-specific clones and common TCR motifs.

Here immunoSEQ multiplex PCR was the method, and the copy in TCRdb shows in-frame clones only, minus some. The sample shows around 62,000 clones, about nine tenths of them seen only once. Germline CDR1 is MDHEN and CDR2 is SYDVKM. V shed 3 bases, J shed 3 bases, and the junction held 6 bases outside the gene matches. This CDR3 spans 15 amino acids. The sequenced sample was blood, obtained from a patient who underwent chemoradiotherapy. This chain links TRBV28 with TRBJ2-3; 7 bases are shared with TRBD1. This TCR was sampled from a human donor with HPV-associated anogenital cancer. CDR3 in amino acids: CASSFSRGLTDTQYF. For the CDR3, the DNA is TGTGCCAGCAGTTTCTCGAGGGGGCTTACAGATACGCAGTATTTT.